The 4 T cell receptor beta chains below all came from one sample that was sequenced in a study of T cell repertoires in cytomegalovirus infection. Their target antigens are unknown. Using its own MiXCR run on the reads, TCRdb lists one record per CDR3 protein. The data show roughly 500,000 distinct CDR3 sequences, about 42% seen once. Sample: cultured PBMCs, taken from culture after CMV antigen stimulation. The receptors were sampled from a human donor in good health (CMV status not recorded). Some clones in this sample may be carry-over from other donors' samples.

This clonotype has only one observation. The chain employs TRBV6-2 or TRBV6-3 and TRBJ1-5; D is perhaps TRBD1 (6 bases). This CDR3 contains 17 residues. Trimming took 6 bases from V and 0 from J, leaving 18 bases between them. Germline V gene sequence: CDR1 MNHEY, CDR2 SVGEGT. The CDR3, as DNA: TGTGCCAGCAGGCGACAGGAGGGACTTTATAGCAATCAGCCCCAGCATTTT. Translated, it gives CASRRQEGLYSNQPQHF.

The chain is built from TRBV27 and TRBJ2-7; TRBD1 matches 8 bases. This CDR3 is 14 amino acids long. The V segment lost 5 bases and the J segment 2 bases; nucleotides outside the gene matches: 5. CDR1 is MNHEY and CDR2 is SMNVEV in the germline V gene (reference sequence). The CDR3 DNA reads as TGTGCCAGCAGTATTGACAGGGGCACCTACGAGCAGTACTTC. Protein product: CASSIDRGTYEQYF.

The rearrangement joins TRBV12-3 or TRBV12-4 to TRBJ2-7, with 7 bases aligning to TRBD1. Losses at the gene ends were 5 bases for V and 6 bases for J; bases not matched to a gene: 4. The CDR3 spans 12 residues. The CDR3 reads CASSAGTAEQYF. CDR3 coding DNA: TGTGCCAGCAGTGCCGGGACAGCCGAGCAGTACTTC.

The chain employs TRBV10-3 and TRBJ1-2, with 7 bases aligning to TRBD1. Germline V lookup: CDR1 ENHRY, CDR2 SYGVKD. Unmatched junction bases numbered 9, after V lost 4 bases and J lost 4 bases. The CDR3 is made up of 15 amino acids. The CDR3 region is CAISGVQGVVYGYTF. The CDR3, as DNA: TGTGCCATCAGTGGCGTTCAGGGGGTAGTCTATGGCTACACCTTC.